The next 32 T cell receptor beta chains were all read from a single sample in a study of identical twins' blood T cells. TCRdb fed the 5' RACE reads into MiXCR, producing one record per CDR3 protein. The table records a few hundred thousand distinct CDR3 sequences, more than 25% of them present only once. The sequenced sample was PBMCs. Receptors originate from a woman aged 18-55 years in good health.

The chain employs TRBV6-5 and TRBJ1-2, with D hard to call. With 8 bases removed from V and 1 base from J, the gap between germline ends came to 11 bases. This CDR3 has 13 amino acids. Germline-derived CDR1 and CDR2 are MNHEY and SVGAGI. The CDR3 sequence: CASSNGGNYGYTF. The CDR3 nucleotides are TGTGCCAGCTCTAATGGCGGTAACTATGGCTACACCTTC.

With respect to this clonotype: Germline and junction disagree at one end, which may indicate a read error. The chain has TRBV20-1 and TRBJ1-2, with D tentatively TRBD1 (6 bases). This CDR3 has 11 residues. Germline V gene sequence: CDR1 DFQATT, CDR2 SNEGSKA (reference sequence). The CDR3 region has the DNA TGCAGTGCTAGCTCTATCGGGGGCTACGCCTTC. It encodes CSASSIGGYAF.

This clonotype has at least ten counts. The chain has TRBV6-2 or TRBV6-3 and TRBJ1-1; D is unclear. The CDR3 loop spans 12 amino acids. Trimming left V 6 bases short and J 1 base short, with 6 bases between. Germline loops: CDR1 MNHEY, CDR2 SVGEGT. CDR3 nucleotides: TGTGCCAGCAGGCGACGGAACACTGAAGCTTTCTTT. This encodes CASRRRNTEAFF.

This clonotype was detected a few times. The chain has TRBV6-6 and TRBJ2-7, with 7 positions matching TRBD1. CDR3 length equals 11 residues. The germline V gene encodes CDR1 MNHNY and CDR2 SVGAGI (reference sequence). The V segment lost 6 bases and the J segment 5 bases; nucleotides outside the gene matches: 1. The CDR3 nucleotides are TGTGCCAGCAGAGACAGGGACGAGCAGTACTTC. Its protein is CASRDRDEQYF.

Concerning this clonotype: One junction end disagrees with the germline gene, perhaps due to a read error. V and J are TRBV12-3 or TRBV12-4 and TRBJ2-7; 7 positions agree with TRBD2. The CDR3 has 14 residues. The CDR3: CASSSSGNSYEQHF. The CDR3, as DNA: TGTGCCAGCAGTTCCAGCGGGAACTCCTACGAGCAGCACTTC.

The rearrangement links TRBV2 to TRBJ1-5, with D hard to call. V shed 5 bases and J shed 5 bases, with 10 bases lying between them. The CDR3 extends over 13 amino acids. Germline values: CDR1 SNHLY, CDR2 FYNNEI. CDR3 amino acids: CASSLIRDQPQHF. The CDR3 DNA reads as TGTGCCAGCAGTCTAATCAGAGATCAGCCCCAGCATTTT.

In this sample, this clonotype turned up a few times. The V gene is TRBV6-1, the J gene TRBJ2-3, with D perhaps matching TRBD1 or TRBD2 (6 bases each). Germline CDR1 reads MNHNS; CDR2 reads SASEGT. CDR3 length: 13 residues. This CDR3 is CAGGWYMTDTQYF. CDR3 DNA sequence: TGTGCGGGGGGCTGGTACATGACAGATACGCAGTATTTT.

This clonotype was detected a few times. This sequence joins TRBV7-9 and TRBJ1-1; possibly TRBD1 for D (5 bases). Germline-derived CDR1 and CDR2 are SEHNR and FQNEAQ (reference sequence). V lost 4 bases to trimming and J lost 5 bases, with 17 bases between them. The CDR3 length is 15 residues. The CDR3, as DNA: TGTGCCAGCAGCTCGTTGTCTTTCGGGGGTACTGAAGCTTTCTTT. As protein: CASSSLSFGGTEAFF.

CDR3 sequence: CASKGGLKGNQPQHF. The CDR3, as DNA: TGTGCCAGCAAGGGGGGACTAAAAGGCAATCAGCCCCAGCATTTT. The chain has TRBV6-1 and TRBJ1-5; the D gene is possibly TRBD1 (6 bases). CDR3 length: 15 residues. CDR1 and CDR2 (germline): MNHNS, SASEGT. Trimming cost V 7 bases and J 2 bases, with 15 bases left between them.

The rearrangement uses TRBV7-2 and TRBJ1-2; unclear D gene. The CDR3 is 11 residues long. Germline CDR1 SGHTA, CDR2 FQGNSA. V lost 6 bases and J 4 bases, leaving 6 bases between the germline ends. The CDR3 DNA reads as TGTGCCAGCAGGGAAGGCTATGGCTACACCTTC. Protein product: CASREGYGYTF.

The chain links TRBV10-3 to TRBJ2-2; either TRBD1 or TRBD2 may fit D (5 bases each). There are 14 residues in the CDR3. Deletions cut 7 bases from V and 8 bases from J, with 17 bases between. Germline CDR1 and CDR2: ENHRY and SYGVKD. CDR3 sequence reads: CAIKPGPTYGELFF. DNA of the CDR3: TGTGCCATCAAACCGGGGCCAACTTATGGGGAGCTGTTTTTT.

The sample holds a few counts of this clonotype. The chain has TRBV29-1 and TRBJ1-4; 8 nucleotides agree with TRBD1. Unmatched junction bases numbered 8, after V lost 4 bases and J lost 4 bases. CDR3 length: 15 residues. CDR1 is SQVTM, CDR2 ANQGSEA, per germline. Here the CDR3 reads CSVAVPGGSNEKLFF. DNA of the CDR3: TGCAGCGTTGCGGTCCCAGGGGGCAGTAATGAAAAACTGTTTTTT.

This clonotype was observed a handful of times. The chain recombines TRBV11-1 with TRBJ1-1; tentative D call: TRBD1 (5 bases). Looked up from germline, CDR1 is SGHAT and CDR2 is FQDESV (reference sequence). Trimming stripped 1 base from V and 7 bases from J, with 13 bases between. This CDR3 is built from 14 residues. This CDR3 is CASSLGRGSYEAFF. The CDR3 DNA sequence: TGTGCCAGCAGCTTAGGAAGGGGTTCTTATGAAGCTTTCTTT.

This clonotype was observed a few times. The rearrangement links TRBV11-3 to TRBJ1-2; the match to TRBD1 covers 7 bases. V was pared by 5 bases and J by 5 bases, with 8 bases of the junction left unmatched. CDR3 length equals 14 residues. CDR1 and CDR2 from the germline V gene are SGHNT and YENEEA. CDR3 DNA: TGTGCCAGCAGCCATGACGGACAGGTTTATGGCTACACCTTC. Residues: CASSHDGQVYGYTF.

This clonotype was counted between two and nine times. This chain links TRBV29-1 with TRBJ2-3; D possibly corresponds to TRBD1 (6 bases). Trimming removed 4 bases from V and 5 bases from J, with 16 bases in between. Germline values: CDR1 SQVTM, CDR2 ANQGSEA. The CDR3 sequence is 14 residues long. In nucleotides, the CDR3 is TGCAGCGTTGTTTTGACAGGAGTACAAGATACGCAGTATTTT. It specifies CSVVLTGVQDTQYF.

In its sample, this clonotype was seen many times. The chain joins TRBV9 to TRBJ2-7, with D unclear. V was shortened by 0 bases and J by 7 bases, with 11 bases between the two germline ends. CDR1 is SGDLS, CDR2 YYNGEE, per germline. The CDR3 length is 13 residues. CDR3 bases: TGTGCCAGCAGCGTAGGTCTTATTGAGGAGCAGTACTTC. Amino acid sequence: CASSVGLIEEQYF. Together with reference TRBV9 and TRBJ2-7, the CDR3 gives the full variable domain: DSGVTQTPKHLITATGQRVTLRCSPRSGDLSVYWYQQSLDQGLQFLIQYYNGEERAKGNILERFSAQQFPDLHSELNLSSLELGDSALYFCASSVGLIEEQYFGPGTRLTVT.

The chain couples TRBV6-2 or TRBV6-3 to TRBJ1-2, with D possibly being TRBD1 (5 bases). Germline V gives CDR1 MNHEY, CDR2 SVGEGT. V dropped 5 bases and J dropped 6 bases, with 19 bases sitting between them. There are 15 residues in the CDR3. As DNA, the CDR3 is TGTGCCAGCAGTACACCGGAGTCAGGGAGGCATGGCTACACCTTC. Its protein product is CASSTPESGRHGYTF.

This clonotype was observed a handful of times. CDR3 loop: CASRQGQAGNTIYF. For the CDR3, the DNA is TGTGCCAGCAGACAGGGACAGGCTGGAAACACCATATATTTT. The chain employs TRBV6-5 and TRBJ1-3; 8 bases are shared with TRBD1. With 6 bases clipped from V and 2 bases from J, the junction kept 3 bases outside the gene matches. Germline V lookup: CDR1 MNHEY, CDR2 SVGAGI. The CDR3 length is 14 residues.

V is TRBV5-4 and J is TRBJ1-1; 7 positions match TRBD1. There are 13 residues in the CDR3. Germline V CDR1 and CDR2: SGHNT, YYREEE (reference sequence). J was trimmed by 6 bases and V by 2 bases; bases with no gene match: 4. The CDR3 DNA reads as TGTGCCAGCAGCTTCTACGGACAGGCTGAAGCTTTCTTT. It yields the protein CASSFYGQAEAFF.

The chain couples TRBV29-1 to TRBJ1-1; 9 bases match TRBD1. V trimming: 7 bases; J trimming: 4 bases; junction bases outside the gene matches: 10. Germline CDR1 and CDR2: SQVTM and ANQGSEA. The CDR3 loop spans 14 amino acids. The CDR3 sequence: CSGVQGAGGTEAFF. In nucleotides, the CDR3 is TGCAGCGGCGTACAGGGGGCAGGGGGCACTGAAGCTTTCTTT.

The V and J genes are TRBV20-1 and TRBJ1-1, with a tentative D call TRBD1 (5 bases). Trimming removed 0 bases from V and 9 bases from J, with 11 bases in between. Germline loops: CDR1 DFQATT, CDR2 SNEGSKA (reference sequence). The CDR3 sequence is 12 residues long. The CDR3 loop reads CSAREGGTKAFF. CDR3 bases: TGCAGTGCTAGAGAAGGTGGGACTAAAGCTTTCTTT.

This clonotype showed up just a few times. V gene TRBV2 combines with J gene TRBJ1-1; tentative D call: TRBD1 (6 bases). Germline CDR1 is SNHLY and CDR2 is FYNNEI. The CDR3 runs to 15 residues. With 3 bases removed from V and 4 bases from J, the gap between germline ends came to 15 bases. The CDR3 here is CASSELQGGITEAFF. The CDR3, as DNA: TGTGCCAGCAGTGAGCTACAGGGAGGAATCACTGAAGCTTTCTTT.

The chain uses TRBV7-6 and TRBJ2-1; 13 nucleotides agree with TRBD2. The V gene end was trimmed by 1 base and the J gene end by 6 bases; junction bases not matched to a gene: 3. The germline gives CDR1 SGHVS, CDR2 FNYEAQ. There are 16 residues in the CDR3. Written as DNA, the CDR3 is TGTGCCAGCAGCTTAGGGTGGACTAGCGGGAGCAATGAGCAGTTCTTC. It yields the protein CASSLGWTSGSNEQFF.

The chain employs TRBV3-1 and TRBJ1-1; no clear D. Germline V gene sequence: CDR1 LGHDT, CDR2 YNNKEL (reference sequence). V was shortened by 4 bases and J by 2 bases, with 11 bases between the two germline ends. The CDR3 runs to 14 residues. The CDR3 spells CASSPCSRNTEAFF. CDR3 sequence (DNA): TGTGCCAGCAGCCCCTGTTCCAGAAACACTGAAGCTTTCTTT.

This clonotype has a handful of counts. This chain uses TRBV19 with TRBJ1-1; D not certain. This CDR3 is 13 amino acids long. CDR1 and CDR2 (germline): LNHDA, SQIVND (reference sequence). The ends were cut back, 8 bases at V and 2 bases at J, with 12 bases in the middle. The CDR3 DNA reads TGTGCCAGTCTCAATAAGGGCAACACTGAAGCTTTCTTT. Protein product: CASLNKGNTEAFF.

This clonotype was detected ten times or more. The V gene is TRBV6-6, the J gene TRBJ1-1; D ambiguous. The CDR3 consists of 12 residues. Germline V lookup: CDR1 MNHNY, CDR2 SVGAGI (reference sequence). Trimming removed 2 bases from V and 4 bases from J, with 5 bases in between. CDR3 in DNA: TGTGCCAGCAGTTACGGTGCCACTGAAGCTTTCTTT. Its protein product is CASSYGATEAFF.

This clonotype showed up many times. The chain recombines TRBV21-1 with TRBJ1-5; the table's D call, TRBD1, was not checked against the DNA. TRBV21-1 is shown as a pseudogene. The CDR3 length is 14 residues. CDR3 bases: TGTGCCAGCAGAACGGACAGGAGCAATCAGCCCCAGCATTTT. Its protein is CASRTDRSNQPQHF.

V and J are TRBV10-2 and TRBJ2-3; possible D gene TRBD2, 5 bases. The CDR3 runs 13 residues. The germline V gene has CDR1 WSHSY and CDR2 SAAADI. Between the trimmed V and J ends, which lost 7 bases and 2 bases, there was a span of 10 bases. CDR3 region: CASTSWFTDTQYF. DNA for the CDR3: TGCGCCAGCACTAGCTGGTTCACAGATACGCAGTATTTT.

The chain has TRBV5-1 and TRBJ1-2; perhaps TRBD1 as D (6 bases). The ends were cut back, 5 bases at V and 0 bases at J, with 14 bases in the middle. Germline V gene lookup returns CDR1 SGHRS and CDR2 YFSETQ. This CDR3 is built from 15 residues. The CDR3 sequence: CASRRQESTNYGYTF. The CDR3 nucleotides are TGCGCCAGCAGGAGACAGGAATCTACTAACTATGGCTACACCTTC.

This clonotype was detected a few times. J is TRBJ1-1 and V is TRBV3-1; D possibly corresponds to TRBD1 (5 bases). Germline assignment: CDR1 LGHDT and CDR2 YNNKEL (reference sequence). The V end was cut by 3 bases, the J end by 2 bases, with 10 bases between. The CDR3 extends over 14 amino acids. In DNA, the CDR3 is TGTGCCAGCAGCCAGGGACGTACTAACACTGAAGCTTTCTTT. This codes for CASSQGRTNTEAFF.

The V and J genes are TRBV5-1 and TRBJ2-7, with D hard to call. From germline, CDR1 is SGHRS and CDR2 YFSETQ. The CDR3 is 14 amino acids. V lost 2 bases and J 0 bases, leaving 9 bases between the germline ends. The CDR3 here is CASSLDPTSYEQYF. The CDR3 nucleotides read TGCGCCAGCAGCTTAGACCCAACCTCCTACGAGCAGTACTTC.

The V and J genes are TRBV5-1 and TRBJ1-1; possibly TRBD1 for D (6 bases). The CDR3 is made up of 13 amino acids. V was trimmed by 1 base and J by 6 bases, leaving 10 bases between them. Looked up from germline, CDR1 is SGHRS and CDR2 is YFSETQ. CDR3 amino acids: CASSLLQGSEAFF. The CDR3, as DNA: TGCGCCAGCAGCTTGTTACAGGGATCTGAAGCTTTCTTT. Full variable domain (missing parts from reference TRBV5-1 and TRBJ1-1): KAGVTQTPRYLIKTRGQQVTLSCSPISGHRSVSWYQQTPGQGLQFLFEYFSETQRNKGNFPGRFSGRQFSNSRSEMNVSTLELGDSALYLCASSLLQGSEAFFGQGTRLTVV.